This is a list of T cell receptor beta chains from one sample in a study of cytomegalovirus exposure and HLA in healthy donors. Assay: immunoSEQ multiplex PCR; the TCRdb copy retains only in-frame clones and omits some. The sample comprises fewer than 180,000 clones, more than 75% of which are singletons, and about 4% rests with the top ten. Input material: PBMCs. The receptors derive from a human donor in good health. Each CDR3 is given with its conserved first and last residue. The D gene is left open where the match is weak.

14	TRBV6-1	TRBJ1-5	-	TGTGCCAGCAGTGGACTCCAGGGTAATCAGCCCCAGCATTTT	CASSGLQGNQPQHF
15	TRBV4-2	TRBJ2-7	TRBD2	TGTGCCAGCAGCCAAGTTAAACTAGCGGGATACGAGCAGTACTTC	CASSQVKLAGYEQYF